This T cell receptor beta chain was captured by sequencing in a study of shared clonotypes between healthy human individuals. Study results and limitations: Estimated richness values were generally larger in naive subsets than in memory subsets.

In the original processing: ImmunoSEQ supplied junction-only sequences lacking quality scores, so filtering was different. Generated by immunoSEQ multiplex PCR, the TCRdb table keeps only in-frame clones and is missing some. V, J and clone size are those of that table, while D and trimming were read from the DNA. The profile shows about 380,000 clones, 96% of them singletons. As regards this clone: What it binds is unknown.

The CDR3 contains 16 residues. The germline gives CDR1 MNHEY, CDR2 SMNVEV (reference sequence). Trimming left V 6 bases short and J 2 bases short, with 19 bases between. Sequencing was done on a sample of memory CD8+ T cells sorted from blood. Subset in this sample: CD45RO+ cells pooled with CCR7-negative TemRA cells. The receptor was isolated from a man aged 25 to 40 in good health. The V gene is TRBV27, the J gene TRBJ2-5, with D maybe TRBD2 (6 bases). CDR3 nucleotide sequence: TGTGCCAGCAGCCCCTTCCGGGACTTAAAACAAGAGACCCAGTACTTC. It is translated as CASSPFRDLKQETQYF.